One sample yielded the 6 T cell receptor beta chains listed below, sequenced in a study of blood T cell repertoires in COVID-19. Here immunoSEQ multiplex PCR was the method, and the copy in TCRdb shows in-frame clones only, minus some. The sample consists of 80,000 or so clones, around 82% of them appearing once. The sample comprised peripheral blood. These receptors all stem from a human donor in a cohort sampled during active COVID-19.

The chain links TRBV5-1 to TRBJ2-6; possibly TRBD1 for D (5 bases). Trimming removed 4 bases from V and 4 bases from J, with 12 bases in between. Germline V gene lookup returns CDR1 SGHRS and CDR2 YFSETQ. This CDR3 has 15 residues. CDR3 amino acids: CASSTTGSGANVLTF. The CDR3 DNA follows: TGCGCCAGCAGCACTACAGGTTCCGGGGCCAACGTCCTGACTTTC.

The rearrangement joins TRBV7-8 to TRBJ1-1; D is ambiguous. CDR3 length equals 15 residues. Germline V CDR1 and CDR2: SGHVS, FQNEAQ. The ends were cut back, 5 bases at V and 4 bases at J, with 17 bases in the middle. The CDR3 is CASSPLGAGITEAFF. The CDR3 region has the DNA TGTGCCAGCAGCCCTTTGGGTGCCGGGATCACTGAAGCTTTCTTT.

This chain uses TRBV27 with TRBJ1-1; 8 positions match TRBD1. The germline CDR1 and CDR2 sequences are MNHEY and SMNVEV (reference sequence). Trimming took 8 bases from V and 1 from J; bases not matched to a gene: 9. The CDR3 totals 15 residues. CDR3 in amino acids: CASFKIGTGNTEAFF. The CDR3 region has the DNA TGTGCCAGCTTTAAAATCGGGACAGGGAACACTGAAGCTTTCTTT.

V usage is TRBV18 and J usage is TRBJ2-2; D not certain. The CDR3 covers 13 residues. Per germline, CDR1 KGHSH and CDR2 LQKENI. V was cut by 6 bases and J by 2 bases, with 7 bases left in between. CDR3 residues: CASSGENTGELFF. The CDR3 DNA reads TGTGCCAGCTCGGGCGAAAACACCGGGGAGCTGTTTTTT.

This rearrangement joins TRBV3-1 (or the pseudogene TRBV3-2) to TRBJ2-7, with D possibly TRBD2 on 5 matching bases. Germline CDR1 reads LGHDT; CDR2 reads YNNKEL (reference sequence). The CDR3 spans 15 residues. Trimming stripped 0 bases from V and 2 bases from J, with 11 bases between. This CDR3 reads CASSQEGGLAYEQYF. The DNA for the CDR3 is TGTGCCAGCAGCCAAGAAGGAGGCCTAGCCTACGAGCAGTACTTC.

A single count supports this clone. This chain links TRBV12-3 or TRBV12-4 with TRBJ1-5; D possibly corresponds to TRBD1 (5 bases). This CDR3 contains 13 residues. Trimming shortened V by 8 bases and J by 8 bases, and 16 bases separated the two germline ends. In DNA form, the CDR3 reads TGTGCCAGCGCACGGGGGTCCAGGGAGCCCCAGCATTTT. Its protein product is CASARGSREPQHF.